This T cell receptor beta chain was recorded in a study of blood T cell repertoires in COVID-19. Study information: Researchers got acute and convalescent COVID-19 samples from the United States, Italy and Spain. T cells, B-cell-depleted T cells, or PBMCs provided the cDNA or gDNA that served as material.

This CDR3 has 15 residues. Trimming removed 6 bases at V and 2 bases at J, with 14 bases between. CDR1 and CDR2 (germline): KGHDR, SFDVKD. The method was immunoSEQ multiplex PCR; TCRdb's version includes in-frame clones alone and lacks a portion of them. Among under 350,000 clones, 75% to 90% were seen once, and the ten largest hold approximately 4.2%. The receptor was isolated from a man aged 35 to 55 with acute or convalescent COVID-19. The sample consisted of peripheral blood. This chain joins TRBV24-1 and TRBJ2-3, with D possibly being TRBD1 (5 bases). The CDR3 here is CATSLGDSDTDTQYF. The CDR3 DNA follows: TGTGCCACCAGTTTAGGAGACAGTGACACAGATACGCAGTATTTT.